A selection of T cell receptor beta chains follows, all from one sample in a study of cytomegalovirus exposure and HLA in healthy donors. Method: immunoSEQ multiplex PCR; TCRdb's copy keeps in-frame clones and lacks some. Here the sample spans 150,000 or so clones, around nine tenths being singletons. The sequenced sample consisted of PBMCs. All receptors come from a woman in her 30s in good health and CMV-seronegative. Both conserved end residues are part of each CDR3. The D gene is left open where the match is weak. Only some rows state a clone size, as once, few, many or a class for expanded clones.

d_gene | j_gene | v_gene | len | abundance | CDR3nt | CDR3aa
- | TRBJ2-5 | TRBV5-6 | 11 | once | TGTGCCAGCAGCTTGGCTGAGACCCAGTACTTC | CASSLAETQYF
- | TRBJ2-5 | TRBV11-2 | 14 | - | TGTGCCAGCAGCCTAAAACTCCTTTTCGAGACCCAGTACTTC | CASSLKLLFETQYF
- | TRBJ1-6 | TRBV7-8 | 15 | - | TGTGCCAGCAGCTTAGGAGGCCAGGGCCATTCACCCCTCCACTTT | CASSLGGQGHSPLHF
- | TRBJ2-5 | TRBV7-2 | 14 | - | TGTGCCAGCAGCCTCCCTGGGGGCAGGGAGACCCAGTACTTC | CASSLPGGRETQYF
TRBD2 | TRBJ2-3 | TRBV5-1 | 15 | - | TGCGCCAGCAGCTTGGAGCGGGGGATAGTCGATACGCAGTATTTT | CASSLERGIVDTQYF
- | TRBJ1-2 | TRBV6-5 | 16 | - | TGTGCCAGCAGTTACTCCGGAGCGGCGGGGCTGGATGGCTACACCTTC | CASSYSGAAGLDGYTF
TRBD1 | TRBJ2-7 | TRBV5-1 | 14 | - | TGCGCCAGCAGCTACAGGGGATTCTTTGGCGAGCAGTACTTC | CASSYRGFFGEQYF
- | TRBJ1-1 | TRBV6-6 | 15 | - | TGTGCCAGCAGTTACGGGGACACCTCTTGGACTGAAGCTTTCTTT | CASSYGDTSWTEAFF
- | TRBJ1-1 | TRBV9 | 14 | - | TGTGCCAGCAGCGTAGTGACAGATGACACTGAAGCTTTCTTT | CASSVVTDDTEAFF
TRBD1 | TRBJ2-7 | TRBV11-2 | 16 | - | TGTGCCAGCAGCTTAGGCTGGACAGGGCAGGGTTACGAGCAGTACTTC | CASSLGWTGQGYEQYF
- | TRBJ2-5 | TRBV12-2 | 15 | - | TGTGCAAGTCGCCAACTACCCGACGGACAAGAGACCCAGTACTTC | CASRQLPDGQETQYF
- | TRBJ1-1 | TRBV13 | 15 | - | TGTGCCAGCAGCTTAACGGGGGAACTCCAACTTGAAGCTTTCTTT | CASSLTGELQLEAFF
- | TRBJ2-2 | TRBV4-1 | 16 | - | TGCGCCAGCAGCCAAGTGTTATCAGGGAACACCGGGGAGCTGTTTTTT | CASSQVLSGNTGELFF
- | TRBJ1-6 | TRBV6-1 | 13 | few | TGTGCCAGCAGTCAGGGGATCTCAACACCCCTCCACTTT | CASSQGISTPLHF
TRBD1 | TRBJ2-5 | TRBV2 | 16 | - | TGTGCCAGCAGTGACCCCGTGACAGGGATCCAAGAGACCCAGTACTTC | CASSDPVTGIQETQYF
TRBD1 | TRBJ2-7 | TRBV30 | 12 | - | TGTGCCTGGAGGGGACAGGGGAACGAGCAGTACTTC | CAWRGQGNEQYF
- | TRBJ1-6 | TRBV4-1 | 13 | - | TGCGCCAGCAGCCAAGATGATAGGGGTATCCTCCACTTT | CASSQDDRGILHF
TRBD1 | TRBJ2-7 | TRBV29-1 | 13 | - | TGCAGCGTTGGTGGGACAGGGATTAGCGAGCAGTACTTC | CSVGGTGISEQYF
TRBD1 | TRBJ2-7 | TRBV2 | 11 | - | TGTGCCAGCGGACAGGGTTACGAGCAGTACTTC | CASGQGYEQYF
- | TRBJ2-1 | TRBV7-2 | 15 | - | TGTGCCAGCAGCTTATCCAGTAGCCTTAACAATGAGCAGTTCTTC | CASSLSSSLNNEQFF
- | TRBJ1-6 | TRBV2 | 14 | - | TGTGCCAGCAGTGAAGCGGTGGGCTATTCACCCCTCCACTTT | CASSEAVGYSPLHF
- | TRBJ2-5 | TRBV20-1 | 10 | - | TGCAGTGCTTCATTTGAGACCCAGTACTTC | CSASFETQYF
TRBD1 | TRBJ1-1 | TRBV10-2 | 14 | - | TGCGCCAGCGCATGGGACAGGGGAAGCACTGAAGCTTTCTTT | CASAWDRGSTEAFF
TRBD1 | TRBJ1-1 | TRBV5-1 | 15 | - | TGCGCCAGCAGCTGGGGGACAGTGGAAAGGACTGAAGCTTTCTTT | CASSWGTVERTEAFF
- | TRBJ2-3 | TRBV5-1 | 16 | - | TGCGCCAGCAGCTTGGATGCGCTAGTTCGCACAGATACGCAGTATTTT | CASSLDALVRTDTQYF
- | TRBJ2-1 | TRBV19 | 15 | - | TGTGCCAGTAGTACAGGGTTGGGCTCCTACAATGAGCAGTTCTTC | CASSTGLGSYNEQFF
- | TRBJ1-4 | TRBV5-1 | 14 | - | TGCGCCAGCAGCTTGGTACATAGCAATGAAAAACTGTTTTTT | CASSLVHSNEKLFF
- | TRBJ1-1 | TRBV7-8 | 15 | - | TGTGCCAGCAGCTTAGCGGCGGCTACGAACACTGAAGCTTTCTTT | CASSLAAATNTEAFF
- | TRBJ1-5 | TRBV7-7 | 11 | few | TGTGTCCAAGTGGGAGGTCAGCCCCAGCATTTT | CVQVGGQPQHF
TRBD1 | TRBJ2-5 | TRBV6-7 | 18 | - | TGTGCCAGCAGTTACTCCACACGCAAGGGACAGGGGAAAGAGACCCAGTACTTC | CASSYSTRKGQGKETQYF
- | TRBJ1-2 | TRBV19 | 18 | - | TGTGCCAGTAGTATTCATCAAGAGGTGGCGAACCCTAACTATGGCTACACCTTC | CASSIHQEVANPNYGYTF
- | TRBJ2-7 | TRBV4-3 | 15 | - | TGCGCCAGCAGCCAAGGACGGACTTCGGCCTACGAGCAGTACTTC | CASSQGRTSAYEQYF
- | TRBJ2-5 | TRBV5-4 | 14 | once | TGTGCCAGCAGCTTGGCGGGACTTAGGGAGACCCAGTACTTC | CASSLAGLRETQYF
- | TRBJ2-7 | TRBV19 | 14 | - | TGTGCCAGTAGCCCCGGTCGAGGACAACACGAGCAGTACTTC | CASSPGRGQHEQYF
TRBD1 | TRBJ1-2 | TRBV6-5 | 15 | - | TGTGCCAGCAGTTACGCCGGACAGGGGCCCTATGGCTACACCTTC | CASSYAGQGPYGYTF